These 24 T cell receptor beta chains were all obtained from the same sample, sequenced in a study of T cell responses to AZD1222 COVID-19 vaccine. Generated by immunoSEQ multiplex PCR, the TCRdb table keeps only in-frame clones and is missing some. The repertoire has 90,000 or so clones, over 80% of them found once; the top ten carry 15% to 20%. The material sequenced was peripheral blood, taken on day 0 of AZD1222 vaccination. These receptors were taken from an adult in good health.

The J gene is TRBJ2-5, the V gene TRBV19; D assignment may be TRBD1 or TRBD2 (5 bases each). V was cut by 5 bases and J by 4 bases, with 17 bases left in between. The germline CDR1 and CDR2 sequences are LNHDA and SQIVND (reference sequence). CDR3 size: 15 residues. CDR3 sequence: CASSSGTNRGETQYF. The CDR3 DNA is TGTGCCAGTAGTTCCGGGACCAATAGGGGAGAGACCCAGTACTTC.

The V call is TRBV20-1, the J call TRBJ1-1, with D unresolved. This CDR3 contains 10 residues. The V gene's germline CDR1 is DFQATT and CDR2 SNEGSKA (reference sequence). V lost 0 bases to trimming and J lost 11 bases, with 7 bases between them. This CDR3 reads CSARDPVAFF. The CDR3 nucleotides are TGCAGTGCTAGAGACCCTGTGGCTTTCTTT.

This rearrangement joins TRBV27 to TRBJ2-7, with 7 positions matching TRBD1. The CDR3 runs 14 residues. Germline V gene sequence: CDR1 MNHEY, CDR2 SMNVEV (reference sequence). The junction had 9 bases not matched to a gene; V was cut back by 6 bases and J by 4 bases. CDR3 amino acids: CASRPGTEVYEQYF. Written as DNA, the CDR3 is TGTGCCAGCAGACCCGGGACAGAAGTGTACGAGCAGTACTTC.

The chain combines TRBV9 with TRBJ2-1; possible D gene TRBD1, 5 bases. CDR1 and CDR2 from the germline V gene are SGDLS and YYNGEE. V was cut by 3 bases and J by 0 bases, with 16 bases left in between. The CDR3 runs 17 residues. The CDR3 spells CASSAGWGGDSYNEQFF. Here the CDR3 DNA reads TGTGCCAGCAGCGCCGGGTGGGGCGGAGACTCCTACAATGAGCAGTTCTTC.

The chain couples TRBV27 to TRBJ1-6; 9 bases map to TRBD1. The germline gives CDR1 MNHEY, CDR2 SMNVEV (reference sequence). V lost 5 bases and J lost 5; bases outside the gene matches: 4. This CDR3 is 15 amino acids long. CDR3 coding DNA: TGTGCCAGCAGTGTGACAGGGGGGGATAATTCACCCCTCCACTTT. Translation: CASSVTGGDNSPLHF.

This chain links TRBV5-1 with TRBJ2-7, with TRBD2 matching 8 bases. V was pared by 4 bases and J by 2 bases, with 11 bases of the junction left unmatched. The germline gives CDR1 SGHRS, CDR2 YFSETQ. The CDR3 totals 16 residues. CDR3: CASSLLEREPAYEQYF. In DNA, the CDR3 is TGCGCCAGCAGCCTCCTCGAGCGGGAGCCGGCCTACGAGCAGTACTTC.

V is TRBV6-5 and J is TRBJ1-6; no firm D call. Between the trimmed V and J ends, which lost 5 bases and 5 bases, there was a span of 10 bases. Germline loops: CDR1 MNHEY, CDR2 SVGAGI. The length of the CDR3 is 14 residues. The CDR3 coding sequence is TGTGCCAGCAGTATAGGGCCCCATAATTCACCCCTCCACTTT. It specifies CASSIGPHNSPLHF.

The chain uses TRBV5-1 and TRBJ1-2; perhaps TRBD1 as D (5 bases). The germline V gene encodes CDR1 SGHRS and CDR2 YFSETQ. With 4 bases removed from V and 0 bases from J, the gap between germline ends came to 10 bases. The CDR3 spans 14 residues. CDR3 protein: CASSPGGANYGYTF. DNA of the CDR3: TGCGCCAGCAGCCCGGGGGGAGCTAACTATGGCTACACCTTC.

The chain is built from TRBV6-5 and TRBJ2-1; 9 bases fit TRBD1. The trim removed 6 bases at V and 13 bases at J, leaving 16 bases unmatched. Germline V gives CDR1 MNHEY, CDR2 SVGAGI. The CDR3 has 15 residues. CDR3 residues: CASSQLGQGPSLQFF. The CDR3 bases are TGTGCCAGCAGCCAACTTGGACAGGGGCCTTCGCTCCAGTTCTTC.

This chain connects TRBV28 to TRBJ1-1, with 7 bases matching TRBD1. The CDR3 covers 14 residues. CDR1 MDHEN and CDR2 SYDVKM come from the germline V gene. The J segment lost 5 bases and the V segment lost 3 bases, leaving 6 bases of the junction unmatched. The CDR3 coding sequence is TGTGCCAGCAGTTTTGGAGGGGGCGGAACTGAAGCTTTCTTT. This gives the protein CASSFGGGGTEAFF.

The chain links TRBV28 to TRBJ2-7, with TRBD1 as a possible D gene (5 bases). The ends were cut back, 7 bases at V and 2 bases at J, with 15 bases in the middle. Germline V CDR1 and CDR2: MDHEN, SYDVKM. This CDR3 is built from 14 residues. The CDR3 here is CASTPGQPPYEQYF. The CDR3 coding sequence is TGTGCCAGCACTCCCGGACAACCCCCCTACGAGCAGTACTTC.

The chain uses TRBV20-1 and TRBJ1-2, with D hard to call. Germline V gives CDR1 DFQATT, CDR2 SNEGSKA (reference sequence). The CDR3 is made up of 11 amino acids. CDR3 nucleotides: TGCAGCCCGGACCGGAACTATGGCTACACCTTC. Protein sequence: CSPDRNYGYTF.

The chain carries TRBV27 and TRBJ1-2; no clear D. The CDR3 extends over 13 amino acids. Per the germline V gene, CDR1 is MNHEY and CDR2 is SMNVEV (reference sequence). Trimming took 5 bases from V and 7 from J, leaving 14 bases between them. The CDR3 DNA follows: TGTGCCAGCAGTCTCGGACTCGGTTCTGGCTACACCTTC. As protein: CASSLGLGSGYTF.

This clone was seen once. Here the CDR3 DNA reads TGTGCCAACAGAGGGACCCTTATGGGCAATCAGCCCCAGCATTTT. Translation gives CANRGTLMGNQPQHF. This sequence joins TRBV2 and TRBJ1-5; weak D call: TRBD1 (5 bases). Trimming removed 10 bases at V and 2 bases at J, with 18 bases between. There are 15 residues in the CDR3. Germline V gene data show CDR1 as SNHLY and CDR2 as FYNNEI.

The chain is built from TRBV7-9 and TRBJ2-7, with 9 bases identical to TRBD1. Germline V lookup: CDR1 SEHNR, CDR2 FQNEAQ (reference sequence). Trimming removed 3 bases from V and 3 bases from J; junction bases left unmatched: 0. The CDR3 is made up of 13 amino acids. The CDR3: CASSLTGGYEQYF. CDR3 DNA: TGTGCCAGCAGCTTGACAGGGGGCTACGAGCAGTACTTC.

The chain recombines TRBV18 with TRBJ1-1, with a weak D call TRBD1 (5 bases). V was cut by 5 bases and J by 1 base, with 11 bases left in between. The CDR3 has 14 amino acids. Germline V CDR1 and CDR2: KGHSH, LQKENI. The CDR3 DNA reads TGTGCCAGCTCAAATATGGGGGAGAACACTGAAGCTTTCTTT. This translates into CASSNMGENTEAFF.

This chain uses TRBV4-1 with TRBJ1-5; D gene ambiguous. The germline CDR1 and CDR2 sequences are MGHRA and YSYEKL. The CDR3 length is 16 residues. The ends were cut back, 1 base at V and 4 bases at J, with 14 bases in the middle. The CDR3 reads CASSQGTVSLNQPQHF. As DNA, the CDR3 is TGCGCCAGCAGCCAAGGAACTGTCAGCTTGAATCAGCCCCAGCATTTT.

Notes on this clone: The germline gene is not matched at one end of the junction; a read error may be the cause. V is TRBV7-7 and J is TRBJ2-7; no clear D gene. This CDR3 comprises 15 residues. Germline CDR1 reads SSHAT; CDR2 reads FNYEAQ (reference sequence). DNA for the CDR3: TGTGCTAGCAGCTTAGGTTCGGCCGGCTCCTACGAGCAGTACTTC. Its protein product is CASSLGSAGSYEQYF.

V is TRBV12-3 or TRBV12-4 and J is TRBJ2-7, with D tentatively TRBD2 (6 bases). The CDR3 length is 12 residues. V lost 6 bases and J 9 bases, leaving 15 bases between the germline ends. CDR3: CASSNSRAGQYF. CDR3 in DNA: TGTGCCAGCAGCAACAGCCGAGCGGGGCAGTACTTC.

The DNA of the CDR3 is TGTGCCAGCAGACCGGGACAGGGAGGATATCAGCCCCAGCATTTT. Residues: CASRPGQGGYQPQHF. The chain recombines TRBV6-5 with TRBJ1-5, with 9 bases that match TRBD1. This CDR3 is built from 15 residues. Germline assignment: CDR1 MNHEY and CDR2 SVGAGI. V gave up 6 bases and J gave up 5 bases; unmatched junction bases: 8.

This chain links TRBV11-2 with TRBJ1-1; D gene unclear. The V gene lost 2 bases and the J gene lost 1 base, with 5 bases spanning the gap. There are 13 residues in the CDR3. The V gene's germline CDR1 is SGHAT and CDR2 FQNNGV. This chain's CDR3 is CASSLRTNTEAFF. CDR3 in DNA: TGTGCCAGCAGCTTACGTACGAACACTGAAGCTTTCTTT.

This rearrangement joins TRBV2 to TRBJ2-1; 9 bases map to TRBD2. Germline-derived CDR1 and CDR2 are SNHLY and FYNNEI. V gave up 7 bases and J gave up 5 bases; unmatched junction bases: 9. The CDR3 extends over 15 amino acids. CDR3 protein: CASNLQGLADNEQFF. The CDR3 DNA follows: TGTGCCAGCAATCTCCAGGGACTAGCAGACAATGAGCAGTTCTTC.

The chain combines TRBV18 with TRBJ2-5; tentatively, D is TRBD1 or TRBD2 (5 bases each). The CDR3 totals 14 residues. V was shortened by 3 bases and J by 4 bases, with 12 bases between the two germline ends. Germline V lookup: CDR1 KGHSH, CDR2 LQKENI. The CDR3 loop reads CASSPGAGRETQYF. The CDR3 coding sequence is TGTGCCAGCTCACCCGGGGCAGGGCGAGAGACCCAGTACTTC. Combining the CDR3 with reference TRBV18 and TRBJ2-5 gives the whole variable domain NAGVMQNPRHLVRRRGQEARLRCSPMKGHSHVYWYRQLPEEGLKFMVYLQKENIIDESGMPKERFSAEFPKEGPSILRIQQVVRGDSAAYFCASSPGAGRETQYFGPGTRLLVL.

This rearrangement joins TRBV6-1 to TRBJ1-2, with TRBD1 matching over 11 bases. The V gene end was trimmed by 1 base and the J gene end by 4 bases; junction bases not matched to a gene: 11. The CDR3 loop spans 18 amino acids. Germline CDR1 reads MNHNS; CDR2 reads SASEGT. CDR3 region: CASSEVGGQGELGYGYTF. CDR3 nucleotides: TGTGCCAGCAGTGAAGTAGGGGGACAGGGGGAGCTCGGCTATGGCTACACCTTC.